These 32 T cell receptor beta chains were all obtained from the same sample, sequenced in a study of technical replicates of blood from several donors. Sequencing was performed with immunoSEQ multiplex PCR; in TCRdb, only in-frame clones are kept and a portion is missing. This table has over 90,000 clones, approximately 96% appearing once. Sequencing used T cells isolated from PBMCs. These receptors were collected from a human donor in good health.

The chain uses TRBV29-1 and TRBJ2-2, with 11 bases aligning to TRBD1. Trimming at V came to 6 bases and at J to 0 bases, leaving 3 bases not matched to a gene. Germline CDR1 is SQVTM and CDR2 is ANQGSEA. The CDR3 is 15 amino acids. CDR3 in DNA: TGCAGCGTCCTGGGACAGGGGGCGAACACCGGGGAGCTGTTTTTT. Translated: CSVLGQGANTGELFF.

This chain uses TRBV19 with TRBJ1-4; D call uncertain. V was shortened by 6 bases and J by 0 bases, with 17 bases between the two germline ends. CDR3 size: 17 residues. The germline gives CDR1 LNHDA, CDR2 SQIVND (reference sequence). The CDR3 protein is CASSTVSGIPTNEKLFF. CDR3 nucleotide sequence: TGTGCCAGTAGCACCGTATCCGGGATCCCAACTAATGAAAAACTGTTTTTT.

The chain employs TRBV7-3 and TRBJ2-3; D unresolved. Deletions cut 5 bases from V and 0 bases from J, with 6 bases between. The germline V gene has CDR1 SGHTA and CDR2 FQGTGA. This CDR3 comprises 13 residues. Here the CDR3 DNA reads TGTGCCAGCAGCGAGGTTAGCACAGATACGCAGTATTTT. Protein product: CASSEVSTDTQYF. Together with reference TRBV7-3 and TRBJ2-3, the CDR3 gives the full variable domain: GAGVSQTPSNKVTEKGKYVELRCDPISGHTALYWYRQSLGQGPEFLIYFQGTGAADDSGLPNDRFFAVRPEGSVSTLKIQRTERGDSAVYLCASSEVSTDTQYFGPGTRLTVL.

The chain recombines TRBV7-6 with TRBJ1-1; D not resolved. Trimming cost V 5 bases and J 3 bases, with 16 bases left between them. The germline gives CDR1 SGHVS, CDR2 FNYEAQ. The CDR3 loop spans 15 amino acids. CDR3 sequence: CASSRETPLDTEAFF. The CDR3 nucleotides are TGTGCCAGCAGCCGTGAGACACCCTTGGACACTGAAGCTTTCTTT.

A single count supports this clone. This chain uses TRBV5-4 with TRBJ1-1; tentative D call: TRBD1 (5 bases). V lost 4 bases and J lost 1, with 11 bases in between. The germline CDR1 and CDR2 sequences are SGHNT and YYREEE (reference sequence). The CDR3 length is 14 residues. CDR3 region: CASSATQGNTEAFF. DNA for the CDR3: TGTGCCAGCAGCGCTACTCAGGGGAACACTGAAGCTTTCTTT.

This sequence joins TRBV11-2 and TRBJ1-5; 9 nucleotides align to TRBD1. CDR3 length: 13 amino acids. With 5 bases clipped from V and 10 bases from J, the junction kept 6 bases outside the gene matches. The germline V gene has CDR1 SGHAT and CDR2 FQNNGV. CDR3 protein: CASSRDRDLPQHF. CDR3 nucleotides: TGTGCCAGCAGCCGGGACAGGGACTTACCCCAGCATTTT.

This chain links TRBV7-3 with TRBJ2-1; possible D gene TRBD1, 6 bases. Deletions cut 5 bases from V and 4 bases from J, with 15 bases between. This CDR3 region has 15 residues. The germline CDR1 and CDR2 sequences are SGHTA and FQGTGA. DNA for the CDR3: TGTGCCAGCAGCCCACAGGGAGAAGGTTACAATGAGCAGTTCTTC. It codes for CASSPQGEGYNEQFF.

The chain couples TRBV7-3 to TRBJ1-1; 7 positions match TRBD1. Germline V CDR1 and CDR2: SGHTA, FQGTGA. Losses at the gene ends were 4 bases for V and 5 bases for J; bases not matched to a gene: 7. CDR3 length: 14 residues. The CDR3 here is CASSSGDRATEAFF. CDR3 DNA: TGTGCCAGCAGCTCCGGCGACAGGGCGACTGAAGCTTTCTTT. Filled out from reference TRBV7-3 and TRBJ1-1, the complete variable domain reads GAGVSQTPSNKVTEKGKYVELRCDPISGHTALYWYRQSLGQGPEFLIYFQGTGAADDSGLPNDRFFAVRPEGSVSTLKIQRTERGDSAVYLCASSSGDRATEAFFGQGTRLTVV.

The CDR3 sequence is CASSGSSDYNEQFF. CDR3 bases: TGTGCCAGCAGTGGGTCTAGCGACTACAATGAGCAGTTCTTC. V usage is TRBV6-6 and J usage is TRBJ2-1; TRBD2 is a possible D gene (6 bases). Germline values: CDR1 MNHNY, CDR2 SVGAGI (reference sequence). The CDR3 sequence is 14 residues long. Between the trimmed V and J ends, which lost 5 bases and 3 bases, there was a span of 11 bases.

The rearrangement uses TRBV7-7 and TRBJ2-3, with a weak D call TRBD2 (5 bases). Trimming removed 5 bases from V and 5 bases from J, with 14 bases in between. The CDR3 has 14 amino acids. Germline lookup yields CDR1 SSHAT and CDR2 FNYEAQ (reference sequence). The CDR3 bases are TGTGCCAGCAGCCCCCTTGGGAGTATAGATACGCAGTATTTT. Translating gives CASSPLGSIDTQYF.

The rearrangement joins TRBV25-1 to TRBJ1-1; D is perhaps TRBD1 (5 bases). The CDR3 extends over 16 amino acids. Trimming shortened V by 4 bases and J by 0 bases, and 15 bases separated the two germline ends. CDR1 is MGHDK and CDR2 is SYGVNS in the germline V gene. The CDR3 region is CASSGWGGNMNTEAFF. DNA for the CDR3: TGTGCCAGCAGTGGGTGGGGGGGTAACATGAACACTGAAGCTTTCTTT. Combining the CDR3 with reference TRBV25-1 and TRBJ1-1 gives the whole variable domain EADIYQTPRYLVIGTGKKITLECSQTMGHDKMYWYQQDPGMELHLIHYSYGVNSTEKGDLSSESTVSRIRTEHFPLTLESARPSHTSQYLCASSGWGGNMNTEAFFGQGTRLTVV.

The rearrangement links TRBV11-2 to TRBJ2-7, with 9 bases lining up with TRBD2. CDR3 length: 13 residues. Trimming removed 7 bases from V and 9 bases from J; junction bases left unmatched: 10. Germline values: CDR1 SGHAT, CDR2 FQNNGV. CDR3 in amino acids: CASNSGTSPAQYF. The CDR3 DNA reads TGTGCCAGCAACTCGGGGACTAGCCCCGCGCAGTACTTC.

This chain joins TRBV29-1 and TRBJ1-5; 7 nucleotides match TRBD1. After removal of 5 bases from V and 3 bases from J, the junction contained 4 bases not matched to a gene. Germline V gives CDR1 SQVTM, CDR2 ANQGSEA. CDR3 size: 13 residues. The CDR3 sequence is CSVRTGVNQPQHF. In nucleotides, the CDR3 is TGCAGCGTTCGGACAGGAGTCAATCAGCCCCAGCATTTT.

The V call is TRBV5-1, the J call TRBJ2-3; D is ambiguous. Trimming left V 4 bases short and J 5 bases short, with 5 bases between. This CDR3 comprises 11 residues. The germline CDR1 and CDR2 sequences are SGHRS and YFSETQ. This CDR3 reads CASSVRDTQYF. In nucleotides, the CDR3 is TGCGCCAGCAGCGTTAGAGATACGCAGTATTTT.

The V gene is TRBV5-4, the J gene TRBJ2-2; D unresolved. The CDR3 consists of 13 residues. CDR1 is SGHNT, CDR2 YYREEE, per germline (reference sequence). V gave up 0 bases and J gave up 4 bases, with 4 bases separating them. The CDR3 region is CASSLDGTGELFF. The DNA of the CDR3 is TGTGCCAGCAGCTTGGACGGCACCGGGGAGCTGTTTTTT.

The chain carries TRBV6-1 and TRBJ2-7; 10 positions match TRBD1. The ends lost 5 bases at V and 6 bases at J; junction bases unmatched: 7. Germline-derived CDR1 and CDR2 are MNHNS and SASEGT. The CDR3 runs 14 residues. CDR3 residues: CASSRGDRGSEQYF. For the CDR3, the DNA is TGTGCCAGCAGTCGGGGGGACAGGGGTAGCGAGCAGTACTTC.

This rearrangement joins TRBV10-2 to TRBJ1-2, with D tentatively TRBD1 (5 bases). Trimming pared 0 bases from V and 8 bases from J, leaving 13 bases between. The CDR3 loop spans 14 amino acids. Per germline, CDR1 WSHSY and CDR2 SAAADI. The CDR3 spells CASSESRTRVGYTF. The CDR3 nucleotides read TGCGCCAGCAGTGAGTCGAGGACACGGGTGGGCTACACCTTC.

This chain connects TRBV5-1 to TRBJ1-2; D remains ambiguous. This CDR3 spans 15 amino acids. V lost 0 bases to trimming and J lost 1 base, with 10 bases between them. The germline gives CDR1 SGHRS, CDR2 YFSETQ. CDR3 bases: TGCGCCAGCAGCTTGGAGGCTAGCGTTAACTATGGCTACACCTTC. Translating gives CASSLEASVNYGYTF.

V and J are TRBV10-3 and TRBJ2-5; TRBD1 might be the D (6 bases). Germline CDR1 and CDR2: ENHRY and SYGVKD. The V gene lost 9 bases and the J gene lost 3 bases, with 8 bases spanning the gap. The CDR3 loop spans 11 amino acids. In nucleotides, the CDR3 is TGTGCCATACAGGGTGAAGAGACCCAGTACTTC. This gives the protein CAIQGEETQYF.

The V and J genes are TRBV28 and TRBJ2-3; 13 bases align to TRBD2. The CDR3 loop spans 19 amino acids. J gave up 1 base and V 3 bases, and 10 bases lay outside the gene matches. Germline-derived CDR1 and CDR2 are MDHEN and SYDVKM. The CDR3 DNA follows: TGTGCCAGCAGTTTTGAAGGAGGACTAGCGGGAGTACGCACAGATACGCAGTATTTT. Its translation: CASSFEGGLAGVRTDTQYF.

CDR3 nucleotide sequence: TGTGCCAGCAGCTTGGGATATCAGGGCTATCAGCCCCAGCATTTT. As protein: CASSLGYQGYQPQHF. V and J are TRBV5-5 and TRBJ1-5, with D possibly TRBD1 on 5 matching bases. Germline V gene data show CDR1 as SGHKS and CDR2 as YYEKEE (reference sequence). Trimming stripped 0 bases from V and 5 bases from J, with 12 bases between. The CDR3 loop spans 15 amino acids.

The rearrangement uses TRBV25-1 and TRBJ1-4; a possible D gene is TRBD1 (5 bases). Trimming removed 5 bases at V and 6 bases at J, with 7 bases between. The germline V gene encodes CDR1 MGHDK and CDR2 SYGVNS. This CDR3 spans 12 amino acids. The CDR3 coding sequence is TGTGCCAGCAGTCCGACAGATGAAAAACTGTTTTTT. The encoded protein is CASSPTDEKLFF. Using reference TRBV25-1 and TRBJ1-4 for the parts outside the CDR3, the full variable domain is EADIYQTPRYLVIGTGKKITLECSQTMGHDKMYWYQQDPGMELHLIHYSYGVNSTEKGDLSSESTVSRIRTEHFPLTLESARPSHTSQYLCASSPTDEKLFFGSGTQLSVL.

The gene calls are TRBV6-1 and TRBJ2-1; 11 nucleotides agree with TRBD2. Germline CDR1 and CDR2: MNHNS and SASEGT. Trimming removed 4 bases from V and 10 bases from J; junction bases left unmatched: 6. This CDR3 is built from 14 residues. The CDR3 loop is CASSVLAGDREQFF. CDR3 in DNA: TGTGCCAGCAGTGTACTAGCGGGAGATAGGGAGCAGTTCTTC.

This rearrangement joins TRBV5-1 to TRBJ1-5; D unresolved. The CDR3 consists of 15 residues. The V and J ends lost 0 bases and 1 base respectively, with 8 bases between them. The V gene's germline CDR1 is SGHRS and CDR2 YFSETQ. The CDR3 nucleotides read TGCGCCAGCAGCTTGGCCGGGTTCAGCAATCAGCCCCAGCATTTT. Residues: CASSLAGFSNQPQHF.

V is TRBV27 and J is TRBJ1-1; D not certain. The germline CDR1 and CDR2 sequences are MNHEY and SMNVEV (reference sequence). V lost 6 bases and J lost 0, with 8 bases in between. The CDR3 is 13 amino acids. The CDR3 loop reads CASRVGVNTEAFF. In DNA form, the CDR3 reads TGTGCCAGCAGGGTCGGAGTGAACACTGAAGCTTTCTTT.

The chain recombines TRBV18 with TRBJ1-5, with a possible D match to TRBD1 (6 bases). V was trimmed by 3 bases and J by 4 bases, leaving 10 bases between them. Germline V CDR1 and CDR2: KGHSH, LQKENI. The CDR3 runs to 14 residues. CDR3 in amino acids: CASSPIQGNQPQHF. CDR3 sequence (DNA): TGTGCCAGCTCACCTATCCAGGGGAATCAGCCCCAGCATTTT.

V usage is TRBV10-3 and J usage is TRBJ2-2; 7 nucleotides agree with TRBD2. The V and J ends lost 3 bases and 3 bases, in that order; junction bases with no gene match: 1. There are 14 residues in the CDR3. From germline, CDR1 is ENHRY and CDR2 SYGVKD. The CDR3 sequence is CAISDGGDTGELFF. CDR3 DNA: TGTGCCATCAGTGATGGGGGGGACACCGGGGAGCTGTTTTTT.

CDR3 DNA sequence: TGTGCCAGCAGTACAACAGGGTCGAACACTGAAGCTTTCTTT. It encodes CASSTTGSNTEAFF. The V and J genes are TRBV27 and TRBJ1-1; a possible D gene is TRBD1 (6 bases). The CDR3 contains 14 residues. Germline CDR1 MNHEY, CDR2 SMNVEV (reference sequence). Trimming shortened V by 5 bases and J by 1 base, and 11 bases separated the two germline ends.

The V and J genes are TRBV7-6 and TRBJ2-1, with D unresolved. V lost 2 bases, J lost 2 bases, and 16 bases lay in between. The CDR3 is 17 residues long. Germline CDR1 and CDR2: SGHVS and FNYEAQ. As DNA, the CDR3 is TGTGCCAGCAGCTTATCCCCAGCGTACTCTCCCTACAATGAGCAGTTCTTC. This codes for CASSLSPAYSPYNEQFF.

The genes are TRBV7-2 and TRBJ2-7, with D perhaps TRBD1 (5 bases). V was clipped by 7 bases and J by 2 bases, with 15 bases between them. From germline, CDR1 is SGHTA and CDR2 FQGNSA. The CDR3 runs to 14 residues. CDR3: CASTLTGEPYEQYF. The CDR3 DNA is TGTGCCAGCACCCTAACAGGAGAACCCTACGAGCAGTACTTC.

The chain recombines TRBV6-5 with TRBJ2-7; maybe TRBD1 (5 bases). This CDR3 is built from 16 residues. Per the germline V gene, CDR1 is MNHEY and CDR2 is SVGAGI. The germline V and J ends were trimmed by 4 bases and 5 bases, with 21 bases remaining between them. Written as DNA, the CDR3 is TGTGCCAGCAGTTTCCAACCTGACAGCTTACCACACGAGCAGTACTTC. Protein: CASSFQPDSLPHEQYF.

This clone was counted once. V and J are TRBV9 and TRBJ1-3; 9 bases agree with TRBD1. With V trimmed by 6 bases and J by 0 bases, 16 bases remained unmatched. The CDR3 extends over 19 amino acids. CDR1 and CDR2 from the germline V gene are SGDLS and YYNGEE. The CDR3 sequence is CASTSSGQGIGSSGNTIYF. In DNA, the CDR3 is TGTGCCAGCACCAGTTCCGGACAGGGGATCGGTAGCTCTGGAAACACCATATATTTT.